The rows below give T cell receptor beta chains drawn from one sample of a study of blood T cell repertoires in COVID-19. TCRdb's table, derived via immunoSEQ multiplex PCR, lists solely in-frame clones and lacks some. The table has 650,000 to 800,000 clones, 80% to 90% seen once. The specimen was peripheral blood. Receptors originate from a woman younger than 30 with acute or convalescent COVID-19. Both conserved end residues are part of each CDR3. Each record gives: V gene, D gene, J gene, clone size, CDR3 protein, CDR3 DNA. A D gene is named only where the DNA matches it firmly. The size entry is marked missing in some rows and otherwise reads once, few, many or a size class.

V: TRBV13; D: TRBD1; J: TRBJ1-1; size: NA; CDR3: CASSSGTEAEAFF; DNA: TGTGCCAGCAGCTCCGGGACAGAGGCTGAAGCTTTCTTT
V: TRBV3-1/TRBV3-2; D: TRBD2; J: TRBJ2-7; size: once; CDR3: CASRGLATDYEQYF; DNA: TGTGCCAGCAGGGGACTAGCGACAGACTACGAGCAGTACTTC
V: TRBV3-1/TRBV3-2; D: NA; J: TRBJ2-7; size: NA; CDR3: CASSQDGRQKAYEQYF; DNA: TGTGCCAGCAGCCAAGATGGGAGGCAGAAGGCATACGAGCAGTACTTC
V: TRBV5-5; D: NA; J: TRBJ2-1; size: NA; CDR3: CASTLRAGAYNEQFF; DNA: TGTGCCAGCACCCTGAGGGCGGGGGCATACAATGAGCAGTTCTTC
V: TRBV6-1; D: NA; J: TRBJ1-5; size: NA; CDR3: CASSEMSIGNQPQHF; DNA: TGTGCCAGCAGTGAAATGAGTATAGGCAATCAGCCCCAGCATTTT
V: TRBV6-6; D: NA; J: TRBJ1-2; size: NA; CDR3: CASRLWDIQGGYTF; DNA: TGTGCCAGCAGACTATGGGACATCCAGGGCGGCTACACCTTC
V: TRBV12-5; D: NA; J: TRBJ1-1; size: NA; CDR3: CASGSTSPSALEAFF; DNA: TGTGCTAGTGGTTCCACATCACCTTCCGCCCTTGAAGCTTTCTTT
V: TRBV2; D: NA; J: TRBJ1-2; size: NA; CDR3: CASVGADGGYTF; DNA: TGTGCCAGCGTGGGGGCCGACGGCGGCTACACCTTC
V: TRBV4-2; D: TRBD2; J: TRBJ2-5; size: once; CDR3: CASSQVGTSGKETQYF; DNA: TGTGCCAGCAGCCAAGTGGGGACTAGCGGAAAAGAGACCCAGTACTTC
V: TRBV4-1; D: TRBD2; J: TRBJ2-1; size: NA; CDR3: CASSQDPPGLVSNEQFF; DNA: TGCGCCAGCAGCCAAGATCCCCCGGGACTAGTATCCAATGAGCAGTTCTTC
V: TRBV11-1; D: NA; J: TRBJ1-1; size: few; CDR3: CASSLRLNTEAFF; DNA: TGTGCCAGCAGCTTACGGTTGAACACTGAAGCTTTCTTT
V: TRBV28; D: NA; J: TRBJ2-1; size: NA; CDR3: CASTGVNEQFF; DNA: TGTGCCAGCACAGGGGTAAATGAGCAGTTCTTC
V: TRBV6-5; D: TRBD1; J: TRBJ1-1; size: NA; CDR3: CASRGRGTTEAFF; DNA: TGTGCCAGCAGGGGCAGGGGGACCACTGAAGCTTTCTTT
V: TRBV5-6; D: TRBD1; J: TRBJ2-3; size: NA; CDR3: CASSFGQGADTQYF; DNA: TGTGCCAGCAGCTTTGGACAGGGTGCCGATACGCAGTATTTT
V: TRBV7-8; D: TRBD2; J: TRBJ2-1; size: once; CDR3: CASSPRVAGGYNEQFF; DNA: TGTGCCAGCAGCCCCCGGGTAGCGGGGGGGTACAATGAGCAGTTCTTC
V: TRBV10-2; D: NA; J: TRBJ1-1; size: NA; CDR3: CASSFREVTEAFF; DNA: TGCGCCAGCAGTTTCAGGGAGGTAACTGAAGCTTTCTTT
V: TRBV4-3; D: NA; J: TRBJ1-3; size: NA; CDR3: CASSQDQATRKRNTIYF; DNA: TGCGCCAGCAGCCAAGATCAGGCGACCAGGAAGAGAAACACCATATATTTT
V: TRBV19; D: TRBD1; J: TRBJ1-2; size: NA; CDR3: CASDKGQGAPGYGYTF; DNA: TGTGCCAGCGATAAGGGCCAGGGGGCGCCCGGCTATGGCTACACCTTC
V: TRBV5-1; D: TRBD2; J: TRBJ2-3; size: NA; CDR3: CASSFLAGTSTDTQYF; DNA: TGCGCCAGCAGCTTCCTAGCGGGGACTAGCACAGATACGCAGTATTTT
V: TRBV7-2; D: NA; J: TRBJ2-7; size: NA; CDR3: CASSLVVVGPREQYF; DNA: TGTGCCAGCAGCTTAGTAGTAGTTGGGCCTCGCGAGCAGTACTTC
V: TRBV5-3; D: NA; J: TRBJ1-3; size: once; CDR3: CARRPPTRQQFGNTIYF; DNA: TGTGCCAGAAGACCACCGACGAGACAGCAGTTTGGAAACACCATATATTTT
V: TRBV18; D: NA; J: TRBJ2-7; size: NA; CDR3: CASSQEQGTYEQYF; DNA: TGTGCCAGCTCACAAGAGCAGGGTACCTACGAGCAGTACTTC
V: TRBV7-9; D: NA; J: TRBJ2-6; size: NA; CDR3: CASSLGVGVASGANVLTF; DNA: TGTGCCAGCAGCTTAGGTGTAGGGGTCGCCTCTGGGGCCAACGTCCTGACTTTC
V: TRBV27; D: TRBD1; J: TRBJ2-5; size: NA; CDR3: CASSPMGQLETQYF; DNA: TGTGCCAGCAGTCCTATGGGACAGTTGGAGACCCAGTACTTC
V: TRBV6-5; D: NA; J: TRBJ1-1; size: NA; CDR3: CASSLTGIEAFF; DNA: TGTGCCAGCAGCCTTACAGGGATTGAAGCTTTCTTT
V: TRBV6-2/TRBV6-3; D: NA; J: TRBJ2-1; size: NA; CDR3: CASSTLATSQTNEQFF; DNA: TGTGCCAGCAGTACCCTAGCGACTTCCCAGACCAATGAGCAGTTCTTC
V: TRBV4-3; D: TRBD1; J: TRBJ1-2; size: once; CDR3: CASSRQTGGYGYTF; DNA: TGCGCCAGCAGCCGGCAGACAGGGGGCTATGGCTACACCTTC
V: TRBV12-3/TRBV12-4; D: TRBD1; J: TRBJ1-2; size: NA; CDR3: CASSPQGAGYTF; DNA: TGTGCCAGCAGTCCCCAGGGGGCTGGCTACACCTTC
V: TRBV5-1; D: TRBD1; J: TRBJ1-1; size: NA; CDR3: CASSLFGQGGIGTEAFF; DNA: TGCGCCAGCAGCTTGTTCGGACAGGGAGGTATTGGCACTGAAGCTTTCTTT
V: TRBV4-3; D: TRBD2; J: TRBJ2-1; size: NA; CDR3: CASSPTWTSGGPGNEQFF; DNA: TGCGCCAGCAGCCCGACCTGGACTAGCGGGGGACCAGGGAATGAGCAGTTCTTC
V: TRBV27; D: NA; J: TRBJ1-1; size: NA; CDR3: CASSLSYGNTEAFF; DNA: TGTGCCAGCAGTTTATCATACGGGAACACTGAAGCTTTCTTT
V: TRBV28; D: NA; J: TRBJ1-3; size: NA; CDR3: CASSALGGGSGNTIYF; DNA: TGTGCCAGCAGCGCCCTGGGAGGAGGCTCTGGAAACACCATATATTTT
V: TRBV6-6; D: TRBD1; J: TRBJ1-1; size: NA; CDR3: CASSFDREEAFF; DNA: TGTGCCAGCAGTTTCGACAGGGAGGAGGCTTTCTTT
V: TRBV6-5; D: NA; J: TRBJ2-4; size: NA; CDR3: CASSPVLAKNIQYF; DNA: TGTGCCAGCAGTCCGGTTCTAGCCAAAAACATTCAGTACTTC
V: TRBV5-1; D: TRBD1; J: TRBJ2-3; size: NA; CDR3: CASEGQGGTDTQYF; DNA: TGCGCCAGTGAGGGACAGGGCGGGACAGATACGCAGTATTTT
V: TRBV27; D: TRBD1; J: TRBJ2-1; size: NA; CDR3: CASSLGTGWNEQFF; DNA: TGTGCCAGCAGTTTAGGGACAGGTTGGAATGAGCAGTTCTTC
V: TRBV19; D: NA; J: TRBJ2-7; size: NA; CDR3: CASSMGGAYEQYF; DNA: TGTGCCAGTAGTATGGGGGGAGCCTACGAGCAGTACTTC
V: TRBV7-6; D: TRBD2; J: TRBJ2-1; size: NA; CDR3: CASSSLTSGGYNEQFF; DNA: TGTGCCAGCAGCTCGTTGACTAGCGGGGGTTACAATGAGCAGTTCTTC
V: TRBV25-1; D: NA; J: TRBJ1-1; size: NA; CDR3: CASQNTGNTEAFF; DNA: TGTGCCAGCCAGAATACAGGGAACACTGAAGCTTTCTTT
V: TRBV6-5; D: TRBD1; J: TRBJ1-3; size: NA; CDR3: CASRQGYSGNTIYF; DNA: TGTGCCAGCAGACAGGGGTACTCTGGAAACACCATATATTTT
V: TRBV9; D: TRBD2; J: TRBJ2-3; size: NA; CDR3: CASSIRDYLTDTQYF; DNA: TGTGCCAGCAGCATCCGGGACTACCTCACAGATACGCAGTATTTT